This T cell receptor (beta chain) was profiled in a study of blood T cell repertoires in COVID-19. For the study at large: Specimens from acute and convalescent COVID-19 originated in the United States, Italy and Spain.

Authors' analysis steps: Nucleated cell counts were estimated from reference gene primer amplification. Sequencing used immunoSEQ multiplex PCR; TCRdb keeps in-frame clones, though not all of them. From that table come the V and J calls and clone size; the DNA was used to work out D and trimming. In the table there are 100,000 to 150,000 clones, about nine tenths of which are singletons. This sequence originates from a man in his fifties or sixties with acute or convalescent COVID-19. The sample taken for sequencing was peripheral blood.

The CDR3 sequence: CASDPGTSGARSYNEQFF. The CDR3 region has the DNA TGTGCCAGCGATCCCGGGACTAGCGGGGCGCGCTCCTACAATGAGCAGTTCTTC. V gene TRBV9 combines with J gene TRBJ2-1; 13 bases are a match to TRBD2. Germline trimming cut 7 bases from V and 0 bases from J; bases unmatched to any gene: 10. This CDR3 is built from 18 residues. Germline V gene lookup returns CDR1 SGDLS and CDR2 YYNGEE.